Listed below are T cell receptor beta chains from one sample, sequenced in a study of identical twins. Each CDR3 protein gets one entry after TCRdb re-called the 5' RACE reads with MiXCR. The sample contains 690,000 or so distinct CDR3 sequences, approximately 9% of which appear only once. These data also featured in a second study, about yellow fever vaccine responses in identical twins.

The sequenced material came from PBMCs. The receptors shown here come from a young woman in good health. The CDR3 runs from the conserved cysteine through the conserved F or W. D genes are given only for firm matches. Size tells how often a clone was seen (once, few, many) or the class of an expanded clone, and some rows leave it out.

j_call,d_call,v_call,clone_size,cdr3_aa,cdr3_nt
TRBJ2-5,.,TRBV20-1,few,CSARAGLERRETQYF,TGCAGTGCTAGAGCTGGGCTAGAGAGGAGGGAGACCCAGTACTTC
TRBJ2-3,.,TRBV20-1,few,CSARLGEGTDTQYF,TGCAGTGCTAGACTGGGGGAAGGCACAGATACGCAGTATTTT
TRBJ2-5,TRBD1,TRBV7-2,.,CASSPSRGETQYF,TGTGCCAGCAGCCCCTCCAGGGGGGAGACCCAGTACTTC
TRBJ2-1,.,TRBV9,.,CASSGPVLHEQFF,TGTGCCAGCAGCGGCCCGGTATTGCATGAGCAGTTCTTC
TRBJ1-1,.,TRBV12-3/TRBV12-4,few,CASSPQWENTEAFF,TGTGCCAGCAGCCCCCAATGGGAGAACACTGAAGCTTTCTTT
TRBJ2-1,.,TRBV25-1,few,CASSDSHSYNEQFF,TGTGCCAGCAGTGACAGCCACTCCTACAATGAGCAGTTCTTC
TRBJ1-1,.,TRBV28,few,CASNSQGLTEAFF,TGTGCCAGCAACTCTCAGGGGTTAACTGAAGCTTTCTTT
TRBJ2-1,.,TRBV7-9,few,CASSSMQTATEQFF,TGTGCCAGCAGCTCTATGCAGACGGCCACTGAGCAGTTCTTC
TRBJ2-2,TRBD1,TRBV14,.,CASSHRTGANTGELFF,TGTGCCAGCAGCCACCGGACAGGGGCTAACACCGGGGAGCTGTTTTTT
TRBJ2-4,.,TRBV6-2/TRBV6-3,few,CATQDSFLAKNIQYF,TGTGCCACCCAGGACAGCTTTCTAGCCAAAAACATTCAGTACTTC
TRBJ2-5,TRBD2,TRBV29-1,many,CSVAHMERGAEETQYF,TGCAGCGTTGCCCACATGGAGCGGGGGGCAGAAGAGACCCAGTACTTC